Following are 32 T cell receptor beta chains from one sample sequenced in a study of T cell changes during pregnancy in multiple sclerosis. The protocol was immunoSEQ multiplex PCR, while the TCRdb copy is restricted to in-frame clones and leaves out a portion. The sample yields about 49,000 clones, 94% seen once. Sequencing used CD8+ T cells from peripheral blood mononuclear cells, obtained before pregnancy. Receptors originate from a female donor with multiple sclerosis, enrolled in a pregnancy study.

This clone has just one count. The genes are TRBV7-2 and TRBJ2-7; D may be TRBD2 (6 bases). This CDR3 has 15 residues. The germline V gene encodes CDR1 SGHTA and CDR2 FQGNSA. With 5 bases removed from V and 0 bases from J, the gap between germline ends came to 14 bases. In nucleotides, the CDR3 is TGTGCCAGCAGCCCCGGAGGGTGGGGCTCCTACGAGCAGTACTTC. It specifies CASSPGGWGSYEQYF. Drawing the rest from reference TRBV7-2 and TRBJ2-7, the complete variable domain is GAGVSQSPSNKVTEKGKDVELRCDPISGHTALYWYRQSLGQGLEFLIYFQGNSAPDKSGLPSDRFSAERTGGSVSTLTIQRTQQEDSAVYLCASSPGGWGSYEQYFGPGTRLTVT.

CDR3 in DNA: TGTGCCAGCAGGGGGGACAGCTCTTACGAGCAGTACTTC. It encodes CASRGDSSYEQYF. The chain recombines TRBV6-1 with TRBJ2-7; 7 bases map to TRBD1. Germline CDR1 MNHNS, CDR2 SASEGT. The ends lost 6 bases at V and 4 bases at J; junction bases unmatched: 6. The CDR3 contains 13 residues.

CDR3 protein: CASSREGNTIYF. The CDR3 DNA is TGTGCCAGCAGCCGGGAAGGAAACACCATATATTTT. The V gene is TRBV7-9, the J gene TRBJ1-3; D not certain. With 5 bases removed from V and 4 bases from J, the gap between germline ends came to 6 bases. Germline V gene data show CDR1 as SEHNR and CDR2 as FQNEAQ (reference sequence). CDR3 length equals 12 residues.

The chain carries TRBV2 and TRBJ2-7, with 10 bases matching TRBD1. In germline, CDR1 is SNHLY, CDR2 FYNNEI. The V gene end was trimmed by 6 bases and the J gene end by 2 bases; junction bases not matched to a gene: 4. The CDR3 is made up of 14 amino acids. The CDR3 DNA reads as TGTGCCAGCAGCTGGACAGGGGGTCCCTACGAGCAGTACTTC. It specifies CASSWTGGPYEQYF. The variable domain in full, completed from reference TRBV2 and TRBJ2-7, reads EPEVTQTPSHQVTQMGQEVILRCVPISNHLYFYWYRQILGQKVEFLVSFYNNEISEKSEIFDDQFSVERPDGSNFTLKIRSTKLEDSAMYFCASSWTGGPYEQYFGPGTRLTVT.

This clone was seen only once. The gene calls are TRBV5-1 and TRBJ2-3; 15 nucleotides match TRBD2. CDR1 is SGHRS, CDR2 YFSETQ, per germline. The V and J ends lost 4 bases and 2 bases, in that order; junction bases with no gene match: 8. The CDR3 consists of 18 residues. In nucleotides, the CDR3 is TGCGCCAGCAGCATTGGACTAGCGGGAGGGCGGAACACAGATACGCAGTATTTT. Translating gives CASSIGLAGGRNTDTQYF. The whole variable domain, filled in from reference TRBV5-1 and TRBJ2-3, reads KAGVTQTPRYLIKTRGQQVTLSCSPISGHRSVSWYQQTPGQGLQFLFEYFSETQRNKGNFPGRFSGRQFSNSRSEMNVSTLELGDSALYLCASSIGLAGGRNTDTQYFGPGTRLTVL.

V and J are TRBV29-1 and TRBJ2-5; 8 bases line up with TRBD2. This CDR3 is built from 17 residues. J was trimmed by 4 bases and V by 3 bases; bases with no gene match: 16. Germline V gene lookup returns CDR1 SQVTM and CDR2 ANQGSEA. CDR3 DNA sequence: TGCAGCGTTGATTCTTGGCGGGAGGAAGTAAAAGGAGAGACCCAGTACTTC. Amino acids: CSVDSWREEVKGETQYF.

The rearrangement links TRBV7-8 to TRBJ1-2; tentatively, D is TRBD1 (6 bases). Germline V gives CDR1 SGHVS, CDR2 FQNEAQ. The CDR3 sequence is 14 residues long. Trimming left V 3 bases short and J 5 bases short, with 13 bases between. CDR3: CASSLASGTYGYTF. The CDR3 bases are TGTGCCAGCAGCTTGGCCTCAGGGACATATGGCTACACCTTC.

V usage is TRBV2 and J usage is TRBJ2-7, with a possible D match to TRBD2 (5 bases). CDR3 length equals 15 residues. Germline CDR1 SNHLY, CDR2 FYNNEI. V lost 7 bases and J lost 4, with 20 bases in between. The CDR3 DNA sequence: TGTGCCAGCAACCCCGTGGTAGGGAGCAAGTACGAGCAGTACTTC. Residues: CASNPVVGSKYEQYF.

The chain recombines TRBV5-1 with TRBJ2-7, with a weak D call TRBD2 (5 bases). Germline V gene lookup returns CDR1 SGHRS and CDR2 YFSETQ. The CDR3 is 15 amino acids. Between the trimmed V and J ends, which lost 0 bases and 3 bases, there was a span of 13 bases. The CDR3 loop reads CASSLAGGLSYEQYF. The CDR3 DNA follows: TGCGCCAGCAGCTTGGCCGGAGGTCTCAGCTACGAGCAGTACTTC.

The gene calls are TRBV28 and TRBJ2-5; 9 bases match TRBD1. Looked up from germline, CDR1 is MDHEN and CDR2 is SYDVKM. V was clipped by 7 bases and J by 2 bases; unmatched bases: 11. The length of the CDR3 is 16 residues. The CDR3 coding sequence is TGTGCCAGCACCCCGTCGGGGACAGGGCGACAAGAGACCCAGTACTTC. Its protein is CASTPSGTGRQETQYF. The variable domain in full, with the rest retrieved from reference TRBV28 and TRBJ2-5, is DVKVTQSSRYLVKRTGEKVFLECVQDMDHENMFWYRQDPGLGLRLIYFSYDVKMKEKGDIPEGYSVSREKKERFSLILESASTNQTSMYLCASTPSGTGRQETQYFGPGTRLLVL.

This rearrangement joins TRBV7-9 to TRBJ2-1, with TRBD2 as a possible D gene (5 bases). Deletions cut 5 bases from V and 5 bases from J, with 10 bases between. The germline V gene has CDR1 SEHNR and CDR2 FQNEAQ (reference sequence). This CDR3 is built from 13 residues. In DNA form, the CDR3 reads TGTGCCAGCAGCCCGACTACCGACAATGAGCAGTTCTTC. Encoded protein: CASSPTTDNEQFF. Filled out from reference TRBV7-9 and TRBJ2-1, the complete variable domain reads DTGVSQNPRHKITKRGQNVTFRCDPISEHNRLYWYRQTLGQGPEFLTYFQNEAQLEKSRLLSDRFSAERPKGSFSTLEIQRTEQGDSAMYLCASSPTTDNEQFFGPGTRLTVL.

CDR3 nucleotide sequence: TGTGCCAGCAGTTACGATAGCGGGAAGGTCTTCTACGAGCAGTACTTC. Its translation is CASSYDSGKVFYEQYF. The rearrangement uses TRBV6-5 and TRBJ2-7; 8 bases agree with TRBD2. V was pared by 2 bases and J by 3 bases, with 9 bases of the junction left unmatched. This CDR3 has 16 amino acids. The germline CDR1 and CDR2 sequences are MNHEY and SVGAGI.

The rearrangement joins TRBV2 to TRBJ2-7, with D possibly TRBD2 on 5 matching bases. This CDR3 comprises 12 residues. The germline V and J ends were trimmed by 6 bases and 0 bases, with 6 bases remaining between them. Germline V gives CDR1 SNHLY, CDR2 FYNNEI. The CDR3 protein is CASRAGSYEQYF. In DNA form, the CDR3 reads TGTGCCAGCAGGGCGGGCTCCTACGAGCAGTACTTC.

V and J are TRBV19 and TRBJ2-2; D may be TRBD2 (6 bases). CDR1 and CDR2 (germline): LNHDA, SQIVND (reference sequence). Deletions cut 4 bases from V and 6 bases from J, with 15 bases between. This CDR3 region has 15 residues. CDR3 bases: TGTGCCAGTAGTACCTCGGTCGGGGGACCCGGGGAGCTGTTTTTT. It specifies CASSTSVGGPGELFF.

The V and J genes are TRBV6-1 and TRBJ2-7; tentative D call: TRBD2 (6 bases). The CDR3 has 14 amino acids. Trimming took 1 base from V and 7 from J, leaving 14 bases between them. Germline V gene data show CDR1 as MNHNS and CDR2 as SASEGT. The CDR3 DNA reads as TGTGCCAGCAGTGAAGGACCCGACAGCGGGGAGCAGTACTTC. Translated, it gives CASSEGPDSGEQYF.

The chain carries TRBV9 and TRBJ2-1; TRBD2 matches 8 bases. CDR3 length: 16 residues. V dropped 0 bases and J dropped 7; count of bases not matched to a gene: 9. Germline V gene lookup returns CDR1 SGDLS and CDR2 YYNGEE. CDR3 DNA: TGTGCCAGCAGCGTAGGGGGTAGCGGGACTAGGAATGAGCAGTTCTTC. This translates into CASSVGGSGTRNEQFF.

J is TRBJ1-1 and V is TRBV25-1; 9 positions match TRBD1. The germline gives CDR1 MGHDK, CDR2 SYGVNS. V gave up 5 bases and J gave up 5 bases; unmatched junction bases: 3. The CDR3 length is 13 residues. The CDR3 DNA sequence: TGTGCCAGCAGTTTGGACAGGGGAACTGAAGCTTTCTTT. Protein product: CASSLDRGTEAFF.

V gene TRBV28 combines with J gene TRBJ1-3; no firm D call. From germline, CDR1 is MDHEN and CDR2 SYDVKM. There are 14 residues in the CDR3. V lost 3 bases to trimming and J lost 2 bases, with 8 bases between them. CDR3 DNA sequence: TGTGCCAGCAGTTTGGGCGCGACTGGAAACACCATATATTTT. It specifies CASSLGATGNTIYF.

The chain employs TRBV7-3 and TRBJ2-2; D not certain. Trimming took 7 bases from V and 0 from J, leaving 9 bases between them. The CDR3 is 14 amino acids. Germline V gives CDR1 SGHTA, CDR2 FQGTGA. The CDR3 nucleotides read TGTGCCAGCACCGCCGGGTCGAACACCGGGGAGCTGTTTTTT. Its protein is CASTAGSNTGELFF.

CDR3 in DNA: TGTGCCAGCAGCTCCAACTTCAATCAGCCCCAGCATTTT. Protein sequence: CASSSNFNQPQHF. The V and J genes are TRBV5-6 and TRBJ1-5; D remains unclear. Looked up from germline, CDR1 is SGHDT and CDR2 is YYEEEE. V was clipped by 3 bases and J by 3 bases, with 7 bases between them. The CDR3 loop spans 13 amino acids.

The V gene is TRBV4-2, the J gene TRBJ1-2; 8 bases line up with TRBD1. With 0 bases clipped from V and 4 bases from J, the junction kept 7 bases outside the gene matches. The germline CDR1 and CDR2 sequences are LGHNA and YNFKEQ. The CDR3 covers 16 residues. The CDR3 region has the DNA TGTGCCAGCAGCCAAGATCAGGTCGGGACAGGCTATGGCTACACCTTC. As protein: CASSQDQVGTGYGYTF.

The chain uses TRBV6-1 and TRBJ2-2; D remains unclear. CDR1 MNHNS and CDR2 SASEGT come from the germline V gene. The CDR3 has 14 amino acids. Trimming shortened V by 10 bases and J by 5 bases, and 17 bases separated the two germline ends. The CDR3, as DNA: TGTGCCACCCCCGCGAGAGACAATACCGGGGAGCTGTTTTTT. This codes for CATPARDNTGELFF.

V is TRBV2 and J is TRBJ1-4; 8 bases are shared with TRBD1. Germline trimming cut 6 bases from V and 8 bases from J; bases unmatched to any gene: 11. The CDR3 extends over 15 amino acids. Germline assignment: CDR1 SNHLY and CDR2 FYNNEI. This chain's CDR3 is CASRLAGGWGEKLFF. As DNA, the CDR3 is TGTGCCAGCAGACTTGCAGGGGGCTGGGGGGAAAAACTGTTTTTT.

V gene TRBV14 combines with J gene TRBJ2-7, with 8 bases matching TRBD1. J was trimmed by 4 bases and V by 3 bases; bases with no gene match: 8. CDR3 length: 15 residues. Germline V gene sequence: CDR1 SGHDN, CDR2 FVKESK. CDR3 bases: TGTGCCAGCAGCCACTTTGTGACAGGGGATTACGAGCAGTACTTC. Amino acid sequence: CASSHFVTGDYEQYF.

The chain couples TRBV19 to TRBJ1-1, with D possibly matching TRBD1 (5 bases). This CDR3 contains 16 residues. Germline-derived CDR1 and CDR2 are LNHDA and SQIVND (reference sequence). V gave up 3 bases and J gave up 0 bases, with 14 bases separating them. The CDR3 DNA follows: TGTGCCAGTAGTATTGGGCCGACAGAGTTGAACACTGAAGCTTTCTTT. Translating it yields CASSIGPTELNTEAFF.

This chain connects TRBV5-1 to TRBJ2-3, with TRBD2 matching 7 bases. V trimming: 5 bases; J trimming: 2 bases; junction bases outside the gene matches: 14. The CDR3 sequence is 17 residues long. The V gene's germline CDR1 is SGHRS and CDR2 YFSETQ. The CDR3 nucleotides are TGCGCCAGCAGGTCCCCGAGAGAGGGGAGGGCCACAGATACGCAGTATTTT. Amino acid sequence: CASRSPREGRATDTQYF.

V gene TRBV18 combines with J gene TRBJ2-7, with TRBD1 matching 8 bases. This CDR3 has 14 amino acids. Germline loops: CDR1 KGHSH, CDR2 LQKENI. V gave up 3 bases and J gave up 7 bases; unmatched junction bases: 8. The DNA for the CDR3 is TGTGCCAGCTCACCGTCAGGGGGCCTGGGGGAGCAGTACTTC. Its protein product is CASSPSGGLGEQYF.

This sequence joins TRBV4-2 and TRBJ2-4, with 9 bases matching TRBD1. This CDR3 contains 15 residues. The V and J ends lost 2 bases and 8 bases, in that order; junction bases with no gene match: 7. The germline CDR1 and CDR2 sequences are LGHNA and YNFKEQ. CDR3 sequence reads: CASSQRTGELDIQYF. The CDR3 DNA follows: TGTGCCAGCAGCCAACGGACAGGGGAGTTGGACATTCAGTACTTC.

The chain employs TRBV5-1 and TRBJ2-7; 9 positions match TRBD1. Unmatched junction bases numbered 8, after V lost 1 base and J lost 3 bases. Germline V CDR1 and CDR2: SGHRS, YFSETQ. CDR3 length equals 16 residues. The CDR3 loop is CASSLRGQGSNYEQYF. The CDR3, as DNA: TGCGCCAGCAGCTTGCGAGGACAGGGGTCGAACTACGAGCAGTACTTC.

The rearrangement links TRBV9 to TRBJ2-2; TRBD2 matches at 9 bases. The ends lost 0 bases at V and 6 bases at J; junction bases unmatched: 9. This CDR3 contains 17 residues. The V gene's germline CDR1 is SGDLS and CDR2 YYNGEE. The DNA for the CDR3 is TGTGCCAGCAGCGTAGAAGAGACTAGCGGAAATCCCGGGGAGCTGTTTTTT. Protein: CASSVEETSGNPGELFF.

CDR3 in amino acids: CASSLSYEQYF. The CDR3 coding sequence is TGTGCCAGCAGCCTCTCGTACGAGCAGTACTTC. The chain couples TRBV7-9 to TRBJ2-7; no reliable D call. The V gene lost 5 bases and the J gene lost 4 bases, with 6 bases spanning the gap. Germline CDR1 SEHNR, CDR2 FQNEAQ (reference sequence). This CDR3 has 11 residues.

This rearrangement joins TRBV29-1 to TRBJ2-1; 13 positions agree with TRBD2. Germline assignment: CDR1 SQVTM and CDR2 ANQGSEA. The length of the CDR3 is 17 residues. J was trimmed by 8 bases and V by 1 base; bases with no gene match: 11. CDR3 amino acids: CSVEVILAGGRVDEQFF. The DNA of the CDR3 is TGCAGCGTTGAAGTAATACTAGCGGGAGGGCGGGTCGATGAGCAGTTCTTC.